The 25 T cell receptor beta chains below all came from one sample that was sequenced in a study of radiotherapy plus CTLA-4 blockade in lung cancer. The method was immunoSEQ multiplex PCR; TCRdb's version includes in-frame clones alone and lacks a portion of them. The sample shows 75,000 to 100,000 clones, almost 90% of them seen only once. Sample: peripheral blood, taken from a patient treated with radiotherapy plus ipilimumab. These receptors all stem from a human donor with non-small cell lung cancer that progressed on radiotherapy plus ipilimumab.

J is TRBJ1-2 and V is TRBV6-5, with 8 bases lining up with TRBD1. The CDR3 consists of 15 residues. Germline CDR1 reads MNHEY; CDR2 reads SVGAGI. J lost 1 base, V lost 6 bases, and 7 bases had no gene match. CDR3: CASRSQGGLNYGYTF. Written as DNA, the CDR3 is TGTGCCAGCAGATCACAGGGGGGCCTTAACTATGGCTACACCTTC.

The CDR3 reads CASRDRGAGESDTQYF. CDR3 coding DNA: TGCGCCAGCAGAGATCGGGGGGCGGGAGAATCAGATACGCAGTATTTT. V gene TRBV5-1 combines with J gene TRBJ2-3, with D possibly being TRBD2 (7 bases). CDR3 length equals 16 residues. Trimming shortened V by 5 bases and J by 4 bases, and 20 bases separated the two germline ends. CDR1 and CDR2 (germline): SGHRS, YFSETQ.

This clone was found a few times. The J gene is TRBJ1-2, the V gene TRBV10-3, with D uncertain. V was shortened by 4 bases and J by 8 bases, with 14 bases between the two germline ends. The germline gives CDR1 ENHRY, CDR2 SYGVKD. The length of the CDR3 is 13 residues. Here the CDR3 reads CAISAQTHLGYTF. CDR3 coding DNA: TGTGCCATCAGTGCTCAAACCCATCTCGGCTACACCTTC.

The chain combines TRBV21-1 with TRBJ1-1; TRBD1 is the table's D call and was not checked against the DNA. TRBV21-1 is a pseudogene locus. The CDR3 covers 11 residues. CDR3 nucleotides: TGTGCCAGCAGCAAAAACAGCCAAGCTTTCTTT. Translation: CASSKNSQAFF.

The DNA for the CDR3 is TGTGCCAGTAGTCTGTCGGGGGGGACCGGGGAGCTGTTTTTT. Encoded protein: CASSLSGGTGELFF. V gene TRBV19 combines with J gene TRBJ2-2; 8 nucleotides agree with TRBD2. This CDR3 comprises 14 residues. V lost 5 bases to trimming and J lost 5 bases; unmatched junction nucleotides: 4. The V gene's germline CDR1 is LNHDA and CDR2 SQIVND (reference sequence).

The chain is built from TRBV19 and TRBJ2-7, with 11 bases identical to TRBD2. Trimming took 5 bases from V and 5 from J; bases not matched to a gene: 5. Per the germline V gene, CDR1 is LNHDA and CDR2 is SQIVND (reference sequence). The length of the CDR3 is 14 residues. The CDR3 reads CASSATSGVHEQYF. CDR3 in DNA: TGTGCCAGTAGTGCGACTAGCGGGGTTCACGAGCAGTACTTC. Filled out from reference TRBV19 and TRBJ2-7, the complete variable domain reads DGGITQSPKYLFRKEGQNVTLSCEQNLNHDAMYWYRQDPGQGLRLIYYSQIVNDFQKGDIAEGYSVSREKKESFPLTVTSAQKNPTAFYLCASSATSGVHEQYFGPGTRLTVT.

The chain recombines TRBV2 with TRBJ1-2, with a possible D match to TRBD1 (5 bases). Germline V lookup: CDR1 SNHLY, CDR2 FYNNEI. Trimming took off 4 bases at V and 4 bases at J, with 10 bases between the two ends. This CDR3 spans 13 amino acids. CDR3 amino acids: CASSVSGTYGYTF. DNA of the CDR3: TGTGCCAGCAGTGTTTCAGGGACCTATGGCTACACCTTC.

This clone was seen just once. This rearrangement joins TRBV28 to TRBJ2-7; D gene unclear. Between the trimmed V and J ends, which lost 6 bases and 2 bases, there was a span of 5 bases. CDR1 is MDHEN, CDR2 SYDVKM, per germline. The CDR3 has 11 amino acids. This CDR3 is CASSTPYEQYF. The CDR3 region has the DNA TGTGCCAGCAGCACTCCCTACGAGCAGTACTTC.

This clone was detected only once. V and J are TRBV10-1 and TRBJ2-2, with unresolved D. Germline CDR1 and CDR2: WNHNN and SYGVQD (reference sequence). Deletions cut 3 bases from V and 2 bases from J, with 10 bases between. CDR3 size: 15 residues. DNA for the CDR3: TGCGCCAGCAGTGACACTTCCAGAAACACCGGGGAGCTGTTTTTT. Its translation: CASSDTSRNTGELFF.

The chain combines TRBV10-1 with TRBJ1-5; 8 nucleotides line up with TRBD1. The CDR3 extends over 16 amino acids. Germline V gene sequence: CDR1 WNHNN, CDR2 SYGVQD (reference sequence). V dropped 7 bases and J dropped 2; count of bases not matched to a gene: 10. Here the CDR3 reads CASKTGQGRRNQPQHF. The CDR3 DNA sequence: TGCGCCAGCAAAACAGGACAGGGTCGGCGCAATCAGCCCCAGCATTTT.

V usage is TRBV19 and J usage is TRBJ1-1; 11 bases map to TRBD1. With 9 bases clipped from V and 2 bases from J, the junction kept 8 bases outside the gene matches. The CDR3 is 15 residues long. Per germline, CDR1 LNHDA and CDR2 SQIVND (reference sequence). As DNA, the CDR3 is TGTGCCAGCGGGACAGGGGGTTTTGGAAACACTGAAGCTTTCTTT. Translation gives CASGTGGFGNTEAFF.

This clone was seen more than once but under ten times. The rearrangement joins TRBV5-1 to TRBJ2-7; tentatively, D is TRBD1 (6 bases). This CDR3 comprises 15 residues. V lost 6 bases and J lost 0, with 16 bases in between. From germline, CDR1 is SGHRS and CDR2 YFSETQ. The CDR3 DNA reads TGCGCCAGCACAAAGGGGGACACAGCCTCCTACGAGCAGTACTTC. Encoded protein: CASTKGDTASYEQYF.

The chain employs TRBV29-1 and TRBJ1-1, with no clear D. The V end was cut by 1 base, the J end by 3 bases, with 12 bases between. Germline assignment: CDR1 SQVTM and CDR2 ANQGSEA. The CDR3 consists of 14 residues. The CDR3: CSVEGGKADTEAFF. The CDR3 nucleotides read TGCAGCGTTGAAGGAGGAAAAGCGGACACTGAAGCTTTCTTT.

J is TRBJ1-5 and V is TRBV7-9; no clear D gene. Germline CDR1 is SEHNR and CDR2 is FQNEAQ (reference sequence). Trimming shortened V by 5 bases and J by 6 bases, and 11 bases separated the two germline ends. The CDR3 is 13 residues long. This CDR3 is CASSADGVQPQHF. CDR3 DNA: TGTGCCAGCAGCGCGGATGGAGTTCAGCCCCAGCATTTT.

The chain employs TRBV7-9 and TRBJ2-7, with D possibly matching TRBD2 (6 bases). The CDR3 extends over 16 amino acids. From germline, CDR1 is SEHNR and CDR2 FQNEAQ (reference sequence). The ends were cut back, 1 base at V and 6 bases at J, with 19 bases in the middle. The CDR3 here is CASSLGFGTSPREQYF. The CDR3 DNA is TGTGCCAGCAGCTTAGGGTTCGGGACTTCCCCTCGCGAGCAGTACTTC.

The V call is TRBV6-1, the J call TRBJ1-1, with a tentative D call TRBD1 (5 bases). The CDR3 length is 14 residues. V was pared by 4 bases and J by 1 base, with 10 bases between. Germline values: CDR1 MNHNS, CDR2 SASEGT. The CDR3 DNA sequence: TGTGCCAGCAGTGCACAGACAGCGAACACTGAAGCTTTCTTT. Its translation: CASSAQTANTEAFF.

This clone is a singleton in its sample. The J gene is TRBJ2-7, the V gene TRBV2; D is perhaps TRBD1 or TRBD2 (5 bases each). The CDR3 is made up of 14 amino acids. Trimming removed 9 bases at V and 5 bases at J, with 20 bases between. Per the germline V gene, CDR1 is SNHLY and CDR2 is FYNNEI. This CDR3 reads CASQAGTSGDEQYF. The CDR3, as DNA: TGTGCCAGTCAGGCAGGGACCTCTGGGGACGAGCAGTACTTC.

This clone showed up just once. This chain uses TRBV19 with TRBJ1-5, with 7 bases lining up with TRBD1. This CDR3 comprises 14 residues. From germline, CDR1 is LNHDA and CDR2 SQIVND (reference sequence). The V segment lost 6 bases and the J segment 2 bases; nucleotides outside the gene matches: 4. The CDR3 region is CASSRTGGNQPQHF. For the CDR3, the DNA is TGTGCCAGTAGCCGAACAGGGGGCAATCAGCCCCAGCATTTT.

This chain links TRBV19 with TRBJ2-1; 10 nucleotides line up with TRBD2. Germline V lookup: CDR1 LNHDA, CDR2 SQIVND (reference sequence). J lost 6 bases, V lost 3 bases, and 5 bases had no gene match. The CDR3 totals 15 residues. This CDR3 reads CASSMGLAGVNEQFF. The CDR3 DNA is TGTGCCAGTAGTATGGGGCTAGCGGGAGTCAATGAGCAGTTCTTC.

This clone is a singleton in its sample. The chain employs TRBV27 and TRBJ2-5, with D unclear. The CDR3 loop spans 17 amino acids. Trimming left V 4 bases short and J 5 bases short, with 23 bases between. Germline loops: CDR1 MNHEY, CDR2 SMNVEV (reference sequence). The CDR3 sequence: CASSSLIGSLIRETQYF. The DNA of the CDR3 is TGTGCCAGCAGTTCCCTGATCGGCTCTCTAATACGGGAGACCCAGTACTTC.

J is TRBJ1-1 and V is TRBV21-1. TRBV21-1 is labeled a pseudogene. The CDR3 covers 11 residues. The DNA of the CDR3 is TGTGCCAGCAGCAAGGACACTGAAGCTTTCTTT. Its protein is CASSKDTEAFF.

About this clone: An end of the junction differs from the germline gene, which may be a read error. The chain recombines TRBV11-2 with TRBJ2-3; D is uncertain. The germline CDR1 and CDR2 sequences are SGHAT and FQNNGV. This CDR3 is 13 amino acids long. The CDR3 nucleotides read TGTGCCAGCAGCCTAGAAAATTTCAATACGCAGTATTTT. The encoded protein is CASSLENFNTQYF. The whole variable domain, filled in from reference TRBV11-2 and TRBJ2-3, reads EAGVAQSPRYKIIEKRQSVAFWCNPISGHATLYWYQQILGQGPKLLIQFQNNGVVDDSQLPKDRFSAERLKGVDSTLKIQPAKLEDSAVYLCASSLENFNTQYFGPGTRLTVL.

This sequence joins TRBV10-3 and TRBJ2-4; no definite D call. The CDR3 is 16 amino acids. Germline lookup yields CDR1 ENHRY and CDR2 SYGVKD. Trimming took off 0 bases at V and 0 bases at J, with 9 bases between the two ends. The CDR3 reads CAISESTPTAKNIQYF. CDR3 nucleotide sequence: TGTGCCATCAGTGAGTCGACACCCACAGCCAAAAACATTCAGTACTTC.

This chain uses TRBV11-3 with TRBJ2-1; 11 bases match TRBD2. CDR1 SGHNT and CDR2 YENEEA come from the germline V gene. V dropped 5 bases and J dropped 3; count of bases not matched to a gene: 6. The CDR3 extends over 16 amino acids. The CDR3 DNA reads TGTGCCAGCAGCACCCGACTAGCGGGGAGCTACAATGAGCAGTTCTTC. It translates to CASSTRLAGSYNEQFF.

The chain couples TRBV18 to TRBJ2-7; 7 bases match TRBD1. The V gene end was trimmed by 1 base and the J gene end by 2 bases; junction bases not matched to a gene: 2. This CDR3 is built from 14 residues. CDR1 is KGHSH, CDR2 LQKENI, per germline. The CDR3, as DNA: TGTGCCAGCTCACCACAGGGGGCAACCTACGAGCAGTACTTC. It encodes CASSPQGATYEQYF.